This TCR beta chain derives from a study of CD4+ T cells in melanoma. On this clone itself: Its antigen is as yet unknown.

TCRdb's table, derived via immunoSEQ multiplex PCR, lists solely in-frame clones and lacks some. The table has over 15,000 clones, more than 65% seen once; the top ten hold 4.5% to 5.5%. Findings of the study overall: A reported correlation linked neoantigen-specific CD4+ T cells to CD8+, macrophage and B cell function. Neoantigen-specific CD4+ T cells in melanoma reportedly had diverse differentiation states.

This CDR3 has 13 residues. Trimming pared 4 bases from V and 6 bases from J, leaving 13 bases between. Germline-derived CDR1 and CDR2 are WSHSY and SAAADI. Sequencing used cells from a culture (not recorded whether cultured in vitro). The V call is TRBV10-2, the J call TRBJ2-7; D might be TRBD2 (5 bases). This TCR was sampled from a human donor with melanoma. The CDR3 DNA reads as TGCGCCAGCAGTGTTTTAGCGACGGGCGAGCAGTACTTC. Translating it yields CASSVLATGEQYF.